These 5 T cell receptor beta chains were all obtained from the same sample, sequenced in a study of T cells after yellow fever vaccination. MiXCR, applied by TCRdb to the 5' RACE reads, yields one record per CDR3 protein. The data contain about 580,000 distinct CDR3 sequences, about 15% of them singletons. This specimen consisted of PBMCs, obtained around 5 days after the first yellow fever vaccination. The source of these receptors is a man between 18 and 29 years old who received the YFV17D yellow fever vaccine.

The V call is TRBV11-2, the J call TRBJ2-5; D is perhaps TRBD2 (6 bases). CDR3 length: 13 amino acids. The V gene's germline CDR1 is SGHAT and CDR2 FQNNGV. The V end lost 3 bases, the J end lost 3 bases, and 8 bases lay between the germline ends. The CDR3 spells CASSLRTKETQYF. The CDR3 nucleotides read TGTGCCAGCAGCTTGAGGACTAAAGAGACCCAGTACTTC. Based on the CDR3 plus reference TRBV11-2 and TRBJ2-5, the full variable domain is EAGVAQSPRYKIIEKRQSVAFWCNPISGHATLYWYQQILGQGPKLLIQFQNNGVVDDSQLPKDRFSAERLKGVDSTLKIQPAKLEDSAVYLCASSLRTKETQYFGPGTRLLVL.

This clonotype came up a few times. The rearrangement links TRBV15 to TRBJ1-3, with a possible D match to TRBD1 (6 bases). V shed 8 bases and J shed 0 bases, with 8 bases lying between them. This CDR3 contains 13 residues. Germline loops: CDR1 LNHNV, CDR2 YYDKDF (reference sequence). Here the CDR3 DNA reads TGTGCCACCGGAGGGGGCTCTGGAAACACCATATATTTT. Translating gives CATGGGSGNTIYF.

The chain links TRBV4-3 to TRBJ2-2; TRBD2 aligns across 9 bases. Germline loops: CDR1 LGHNA, CDR2 YSLEER. Unmatched junction bases numbered 5, after V lost 0 bases and J lost 6 bases. The CDR3 sequence is 16 residues long. The CDR3 loop reads CASSQDAGGGAGELFF. The DNA of the CDR3 is TGCGCCAGCAGCCAAGATGCCGGCGGGGGGGCCGGGGAGCTGTTTTTT.

This clonotype showed up just a few times. This chain joins TRBV5-1 and TRBJ2-1; TRBD2 agrees at 14 bases. Germline V gene sequence: CDR1 SGHRS, CDR2 YFSETQ. This CDR3 spans 15 amino acids. V trimming: 2 bases; J trimming: 9 bases; junction bases outside the gene matches: 4. The CDR3 is CASSFRLAGGIEQFF. The DNA for the CDR3 is TGCGCCAGCAGCTTCAGACTAGCGGGGGGGATTGAGCAGTTCTTC.

CDR3 region: CASSARLAGGVYDTQYF. In nucleotides, the CDR3 is TGTGCCAGCAGTGCCAGACTAGCGGGGGGAGTTTATGATACGCAGTATTTT. This chain uses TRBV6-1 with TRBJ2-3; 13 bases align to TRBD2. Looked up from germline, CDR1 is MNHNS and CDR2 is SASEGT. This CDR3 has 17 residues. Trimming removed 4 bases from V and 6 bases from J; junction bases left unmatched: 10.